This T cell receptor (beta chain) was sequenced during a study of PD-1 blockade in classical Hodgkin lymphoma (dated by TCRdb to the early 2020s). In the study overall: To define a peripheral blood immune signature of response to PD-1 blockade in classical Hodgkin lymphoma, the study combined TCR beta sequencing with CyTOF.

Genomic DNA was extracted with the Qiagen DNeasy kit from unsorted PBMCs and from negatively selected CD4+ and CD8+ fractions. Amplification of TCR beta CDR3 regions was done by immunoSEQ multiplex PCR with primers that anneal to V and J segments. Amplification bias was minimized using a synthetic immune receptor repertoire, and residual bias was removed computationally after sequencing. Processing in the source paper ran as follows. Repertoire diversity was quantified as the Shannon entropy index using custom Python scripts. Unsorted, CD4+ and CD8+ repertoires were analyzed separately, except for combined analyses in which CD4+ and CD8+ sequences were merged in silico. The immuneACCESS repertoire file appears here via TCRdb, limited to in-frame rearrangements. These files lack a portion of the clones; in checked studies, under half of the deficit traces to unresolved V genes, and the cause of the others is not known. D and trimming were read from the DNA, whereas the V and J calls and clone size are those reported in that table. Recorded for this sample are some 70,000 clones; over 90% of them occurred a single time. The ten largest clones add up to 2% to 3% of the sample.

From the cysteine through the phenylalanine, the CDR3 covers 12 amino acids. Solely the CDR3 DNA is kept, with 36 bases framed from the first base. Sequences SGHDN (CDR1) and FVKESK (CDR2) are obtained from the germline V gene. V sheds 2 bases and J sheds 7 bases, leaving 8 bases between their ends. What the research found in general, with its limitations: Newly diagnosed patients were reported to have lower baseline TCR diversity than healthy donors, and relapsed/refractory patients were reported to have lower baseline TCR diversity still. The study was limited to a single clinical trial cohort, and causes of repertoire differences, possibly disease activity or prior therapy, remained undefined.

Comments on this clone: The clone's antigen remains unknown. It has no much larger one-base neighbor in the sample; base qualities were not kept.

The sample's time point label, in plain terms: newly diagnosed, previously untreated cHL patient sample. PBMCs from patients with newly diagnosed, previously untreated classical Hodgkin lymphoma were sequenced as a comparison group for the relapsed/refractory trial patients. Peripheral blood was collected in 8 mL Vacutainer Cell Preparation Tubes, from which PBMCs were isolated by centrifugation and then cryopreserved. The sequencing input was peripheral blood mononuclear cells (PBMCs). The sequence was collected from a human donor with classical Hodgkin lymphoma. The V and J segments used are TRBV14 and TRBJ2-5; the D gene remains uncertain. CDR3 sequence: CASSQSLVTQYF. The DNA reads TGTGCCAGCAGCCAAAGTTTGGTGACCCAGTACTTC. Supplemented by the reference TRBV14 and TRBJ2-5 proteins around the CDR3, the complete variable domain is EAGVTQFPSHSVIEKGQTVTLRCDPISGHDNLYWYRRVMGKEIKFLLHFVKESKQDESGMPNNRFLAERTGGTYSTLKVQPAELEDSGVYFCASSQSLVTQYFGPGTRLLVL.